Reported below is one T cell receptor beta chain. Its antigen is not known. This CDR3 comprises 16 residues. V shed 4 bases and J shed 2 bases, with 18 bases lying between them. Germline lookup yields CDR1 SGHDT and CDR2 YYEEEE. This entry is derived from a study of shared clonotypes between healthy human individuals. Study summary: The study enrolled two women and three men aged 18 to 49.

Study conclusions and caveats: For naive CD4 cells, roughly 5% of clonotypes were shared across a handful of donors. Blood alone was sampled, and tissue repertoires likely differ.

In the sorted-subset replicate PCRs, 200 ng DNA, around 30,000 T cell genomes, was used. TCRdb's copy holds only in-frame clones and misses some; the assay was immunoSEQ multiplex PCR. The data hold roughly 2 million clones, with around 95% observed a single time. The clonotype comes from a man aged 18 to 30 in good health. The specimen sequenced was naive CD4+ T cells sorted from blood. Subset in this sample: CD45RA+ positively selected. J is TRBJ2-5 and V is TRBV5-6; perhaps TRBD1 as D (6 bases). The CDR3 here is CASSHRRTASQETQYF. CDR3 nucleotide sequence: TGTGCCAGCAGCCACCGACGGACAGCGTCGCAAGAGACCCAGTACTTC. The whole variable domain, filled in from reference TRBV5-6 and TRBJ2-5, reads DAGVTQSPTHLIKTRGQQVTLRCSPKSGHDTVSWYQQALGQGPQFIFQYYEEEERQRGNFPDRFSGHQFPNYSSELNVNALLLGDSALYLCASSHRRTASQETQYFGPGTRLLVL.